This T cell receptor (beta chain) is drawn from a study of stem cell transplantation in POMP-related autoinflammatory disease. Whole-study results and caveats: Patients with PRAID showed a restricted number of unique TRB V-J gene pairings.

The CDR3 has 13 amino acids. CDR1 and CDR2 from the germline V gene are KGHSH and LQKENI. Trimming took off 3 bases at V and 2 bases at J, with 8 bases between the two ends. Repertoires were generated with immunoSEQ multiplex PCR, while TCRdb's copy carries only in-frame clones and drops some. The table lists some 68,000 clones, more than 75% of them singletons, with around 0.66% in the top ten. Remarks on this clone: Its antigen is as yet unknown.

The rearrangement joins TRBV18 to TRBJ2-7, with D possibly being TRBD1 or TRBD2 (5 bases each). The sequencing here drew on CD4+ T cells from PBMCs, taken after stem cell transplantation. The sequence derives from a human patient with POMP-related autoinflammation and immune dysregulation (PRAID). Some T cells may have come from the graft donor. CDR3 in DNA: TGTGCCAGCTCACCCGGGACCACCTACGAGCAGTACTTC. Translating it yields CASSPGTTYEQYF.